The 26 T cell receptor beta chains in this list originate from one sample, sequenced in a study of blood T cells in healthy people across ages. Primers used in a second PCR of about 7 to 11 cycles were a sample-barcoded 5' primer and a J-beta primer mix. In TCRdb, the 5' RACE reads were re-called with MiXCR into one record per CDR3 protein. This sample carries hundreds of thousands of distinct CDR3 sequences, approximately 25% of them seen once, and the ten largest clones take more than 8.5%. These data are also associated with another study on T cells of mothers and their children.

Sequencing was carried out using blood. Receptors were obtained from a boy aged 5-17 years in good health.

The chain combines TRBV27 with TRBJ2-5, with 7 bases that match TRBD1. V shed 6 bases and J 1 base; nucleotides not matched to a gene: 5. Germline CDR1 is MNHEY and CDR2 is SMNVEV (reference sequence). CDR3 length: 14 residues. CDR3 sequence (DNA): TGTGCCAGCAGGACAGGGCGGGCCCAAGAGACCCAGTACTTC. Amino acid sequence: CASRTGRAQETQYF.

In its sample, this clonotype was seen a few times. The chain employs TRBV27 and TRBJ2-3; D unresolved. Germline CDR1 reads MNHEY; CDR2 reads SMNVEV (reference sequence). Trimming left V 3 bases short and J 0 bases short, with 10 bases between. This CDR3 has 15 amino acids. The CDR3 bases are TGTGCCAGCAGTTTTCGGGCGGAGAGCACAGATACGCAGTATTTT. Translated, it gives CASSFRAESTDTQYF.

The chain links TRBV7-2 to TRBJ1-2, with D tentatively TRBD1 (5 bases). CDR1 is SGHTA, CDR2 FQGNSA, per germline. The CDR3 spans 14 residues. Trimming pared 3 bases from V and 2 bases from J, leaving 10 bases between. CDR3 amino acids: CASSFGAGNYGYTF. The CDR3 DNA sequence: TGTGCCAGCAGCTTTGGGGCAGGGAACTATGGCTACACCTTC.

The chain links TRBV28 to TRBJ2-6, with 11 bases lining up with TRBD2. The V gene's germline CDR1 is MDHEN and CDR2 SYDVKM. This CDR3 has 18 residues. The V and J ends lost 6 bases and 1 base, in that order; junction bases with no gene match: 8. CDR3 protein: CASSPLVAGGSGANVLTF. CDR3 nucleotide sequence: TGTGCCAGCAGCCCCTTAGTAGCGGGAGGGTCTGGGGCCAACGTCCTGACTTTC. The whole variable domain, filled in from reference TRBV28 and TRBJ2-6, reads DVKVTQSSRYLVKRTGEKVFLECVQDMDHENMFWYRQDPGLGLRLIYFSYDVKMKEKGDIPEGYSVSREKKERFSLILESASTNQTSMYLCASSPLVAGGSGANVLTFGAGSRLTVL.

The sample holds many counts of this clonotype. This chain links TRBV7-9 with TRBJ1-2; D call uncertain. Germline V gene lookup returns CDR1 SEHNR and CDR2 FQNEAQ (reference sequence). This CDR3 has 11 amino acids. Deletions cut 3 bases from V and 6 bases from J, with 5 bases between. The CDR3 loop reads CASSFGDGYTF. The CDR3 region has the DNA TGTGCCAGCAGCTTCGGTGATGGCTACACCTTC.

This clonotype has a handful of counts. The chain links TRBV7-8 to TRBJ2-7, with TRBD1 matching over 8 bases. J lost 10 bases, V lost 5 bases, and 4 bases had no gene match. The CDR3 covers 11 residues. Germline V gene lookup returns CDR1 SGHVS and CDR2 FQNEAQ. This chain's CDR3 is CASSHDRGQYF. As DNA, the CDR3 is TGTGCCAGCAGCCATGACAGGGGACAGTACTTC.

The DNA of the CDR3 is TGTGCCAGCAGCTTAGAGGGGGTTGGCTACACCTTC. Amino acids: CASSLEGVGYTF. V is TRBV7-8 and J is TRBJ1-2; a possible D gene is TRBD1 (6 bases). Germline V gene sequence: CDR1 SGHVS, CDR2 FQNEAQ. V gave up 1 base and J gave up 7 bases, with 7 bases separating them. This CDR3 is built from 12 residues.

The rearrangement joins TRBV14 to TRBJ2-3, with 7 positions matching TRBD2. J gave up 5 bases and V 6 bases, and 8 bases lay outside the gene matches. This CDR3 spans 14 amino acids. The V gene's germline CDR1 is SGHDN and CDR2 FVKESK. The CDR3 spells CASSTLGGKDTQYF. The DNA of the CDR3 is TGTGCCAGCAGTACATTGGGAGGGAAAGATACGCAGTATTTT.

This clonotype was found a few times. This chain joins TRBV6-6 and TRBJ1-4; maybe TRBD1 (5 bases). CDR1 MNHNY and CDR2 SVGAGI come from the germline V gene (reference sequence). V gave up 5 bases and J gave up 7 bases, with 14 bases separating them. The CDR3 consists of 14 residues. DNA of the CDR3: TGTGCCAGCAGTATTGAGGGGCATAGTGAAAAACTGTTTTTT. It is translated as CASSIEGHSEKLFF.

Only a few counts were recorded for this clonotype. The rearrangement uses TRBV2 and TRBJ2-7, with D perhaps TRBD1 or TRBD2 (5 bases each). Per the germline V gene, CDR1 is SNHLY and CDR2 is FYNNEI. V gave up 3 bases and J gave up 13 bases, with 10 bases separating them. The CDR3 covers 10 residues. CDR3 DNA: TGTGCCAGCAGTGACAGAGGGGTTTACTTC. Protein: CASSDRGVYF.

V and J are TRBV20-1 and TRBJ2-5; 11 bases match TRBD2. This CDR3 comprises 15 residues. V trimming: 1 base; J trimming: 5 bases; junction bases outside the gene matches: 6. Germline assignment: CDR1 DFQATT and CDR2 SNEGSKA (reference sequence). CDR3 DNA: TGCAGTGCTAGAGGAATAGCGGGGGGGAAGGAGACCCAGTACTTC. Its translation is CSARGIAGGKETQYF.

V is TRBV20-1 and J is TRBJ2-1, with TRBD2 matching over 10 bases. The CDR3 is 15 amino acids. Germline loops: CDR1 DFQATT, CDR2 SNEGSKA (reference sequence). The ends lost 3 bases at V and 6 bases at J; junction bases unmatched: 8. CDR3: CSASILAGDLNEQFF. The CDR3 DNA is TGCAGTGCTAGTATTCTAGCGGGAGATCTCAATGAGCAGTTCTTC.

This rearrangement joins TRBV29-1 to TRBJ2-5; D not resolved. The DNA end is more similar to TRBJ2-1, so the J call may be wrong. The CDR3 covers 13 residues. Germline assignment: CDR1 SQVTM and CDR2 ANQGSEA. The CDR3: CSVDRTFDNEQFF. In nucleotides, the CDR3 is TGCAGCGTTGACAGGACCTTTGACAATGAGCAGTTCTTC.

The chain links TRBV4-2 to TRBJ2-7, with a weak D call TRBD1 (5 bases). V gave up 1 base and J gave up 0 bases, with 10 bases separating them. Germline loops: CDR1 LGHNA, CDR2 YNFKEQ. The CDR3 sequence is 15 residues long. The CDR3 region is CASSQGRTSSYEQYF. In DNA, the CDR3 is TGTGCCAGCAGCCAAGGGCGGACATCCTCCTACGAGCAGTACTTC.

The chain carries TRBV20-1 and TRBJ2-1, with 9 nucleotides matching TRBD2. Germline trimming cut 1 base from V and 2 bases from J; bases unmatched to any gene: 6. The germline gives CDR1 DFQATT, CDR2 SNEGSKA (reference sequence). The CDR3 is made up of 16 amino acids. The CDR3 sequence: CSARGPVAGAYNEQFF. The DNA of the CDR3 is TGCAGTGCTAGAGGTCCTGTAGCGGGGGCCTACAATGAGCAGTTCTTC.

This clonotype was counted a few times. V is TRBV6-5 and J is TRBJ2-6; no clear D gene. With 0 bases removed from V and 1 base from J, the gap between germline ends came to 7 bases. The CDR3 runs 16 residues. The V gene's germline CDR1 is MNHEY and CDR2 SVGAGI. The CDR3 reads CASSYSTESGANVLTF. In DNA, the CDR3 is TGTGCCAGCAGTTACTCTACAGAGTCTGGGGCCAACGTCCTGACTTTC.

A few counts support this clonotype. The gene calls are TRBV7-9 and TRBJ2-4, with 8 bases aligning to TRBD1. The CDR3 length is 16 residues. Trimming cost V 5 bases and J 4 bases; bases outside gene matches: 10. Germline V gives CDR1 SEHNR, CDR2 FQNEAQ (reference sequence). In DNA form, the CDR3 reads TGTGCCAGCAGCCCCAAGACTAACAGGGGGAAAAACATTCAGTACTTC. This encodes CASSPKTNRGKNIQYF.

For this clonotype: The junction and the germline gene differ at one end; a read error may be behind it. J is TRBJ2-7 and V is TRBV12-5; 7 nucleotides align to TRBD1. The J call may be in error: the DNA end matches TRBJ2-5 better. This CDR3 is 15 amino acids long. Per germline, CDR1 LGHNT and CDR2 FRNRAP. CDR3 DNA sequence: TGCGCTAGTGGTTTGGTAGGGGACAGCCCTGAGACCCAGTACTTC. Its protein product is CASGLVGDSPETQYF.

This sequence joins TRBV12-3 or TRBV12-4 and TRBJ2-7; a weak D match, TRBD1 (5 bases). This CDR3 contains 12 residues. With 4 bases removed from V and 7 bases from J, the gap between germline ends came to 11 bases. Written as DNA, the CDR3 is TGTGCCAGCAGTTCAGGGTTTGTTGAGCAGTACTTC. It specifies CASSSGFVEQYF.

This clonotype turned up a few times. This chain connects TRBV11-2 to TRBJ2-5, with 8 bases fitting TRBD1. CDR3 length equals 18 residues. The germline CDR1 and CDR2 sequences are SGHAT and FQNNGV. V trimming: 1 base; J trimming: 4 bases; junction bases outside the gene matches: 14. The chain's CDR3 is CASSLAGRQGPIRETQYF. The DNA for the CDR3 is TGTGCCAGCAGCTTAGCCGGGAGACAGGGGCCCATCCGAGAGACCCAGTACTTC.

V usage is TRBV7-8 and J usage is TRBJ2-7, with D tentatively TRBD1 (5 bases). Germline V gene lookup returns CDR1 SGHVS and CDR2 FQNEAQ. The CDR3 is made up of 15 amino acids. V was trimmed by 0 bases and J by 3 bases, leaving 12 bases between them. CDR3 amino acids: CASSLAQAPIYEQYF. The CDR3 DNA is TGTGCCAGCAGCTTAGCACAGGCCCCGATCTACGAGCAGTACTTC. The whole variable domain, filled in from reference TRBV7-8 and TRBJ2-7, reads GAGVSQSPRYKVAKRGQDVALRCDPISGHVSLFWYQQALGQGPEFLTYFQNEAQLDKSGLPSDRFFAERPEGSVSTLKIQRTQQEDSAVYLCASSLAQAPIYEQYFGPGTRLTVT.

This chain connects TRBV4-3 to TRBJ2-3; D possibly corresponds to TRBD1 (5 bases). Deletions cut 0 bases from V and 4 bases from J, with 14 bases between. Germline assignment: CDR1 LGHNA and CDR2 YSLEER. CDR3 size: 16 residues. The CDR3 nucleotides are TGCGCCAGCAGCCAAGATAAGGGGTGGCGACCAGATACGCAGTATTTT. It is translated as CASSQDKGWRPDTQYF.

The chain employs TRBV7-2 and TRBJ2-5; TRBD1 matches 7 bases. The better agreement between TRBJ2-7 and the DNA end casts doubt on the J call. CDR3 size: 14 residues. Germline V gene lookup returns CDR1 SGHTA and CDR2 FQGNSA. The CDR3 nucleotides are TGTGCCAGCAGCCGGGACAGATCCTCCTACGAGCAGTACTTC. Translated: CASSRDRSSYEQYF.

The chain carries TRBV29-1 and TRBJ2-5; 8 nucleotides align to TRBD2. The J call is doubtful: the DNA matches TRBJ2-1 better. CDR3 size: 14 residues. Germline CDR1 reads SQVTM; CDR2 reads ANQGSEA. CDR3 sequence: CGAILSGTPIEQFF. In nucleotides, the CDR3 is TGCGGCGCCATCCTTAGCGGGACTCCCATTGAGCAGTTCTTC.

This chain links TRBV5-1 with TRBJ2-5, with TRBD2 matching over 7 bases. The end of the DNA fits TRBJ2-7 better, so the J call may be wrong. This CDR3 is 16 amino acids long. CDR1 is SGHRS, CDR2 YFSETQ, per germline. CDR3 protein: CASSLASGKSSYEQYF. The CDR3, as DNA: TGCGCCAGCAGCTTGGCAAGCGGGAAGAGCTCCTACGAGCAGTACTTC.

This clonotype has only a few counts. The chain carries TRBV12-3 or TRBV12-4 and TRBJ2-3; D unclear. The CDR3 is made up of 14 amino acids. V was clipped by 5 bases and J by 6 bases, with 15 bases between them. The CDR3 DNA sequence: TGTGCCAGCAGTACCCGACCCCGTGGGGATACGCAGTATTTT. It encodes CASSTRPRGDTQYF.